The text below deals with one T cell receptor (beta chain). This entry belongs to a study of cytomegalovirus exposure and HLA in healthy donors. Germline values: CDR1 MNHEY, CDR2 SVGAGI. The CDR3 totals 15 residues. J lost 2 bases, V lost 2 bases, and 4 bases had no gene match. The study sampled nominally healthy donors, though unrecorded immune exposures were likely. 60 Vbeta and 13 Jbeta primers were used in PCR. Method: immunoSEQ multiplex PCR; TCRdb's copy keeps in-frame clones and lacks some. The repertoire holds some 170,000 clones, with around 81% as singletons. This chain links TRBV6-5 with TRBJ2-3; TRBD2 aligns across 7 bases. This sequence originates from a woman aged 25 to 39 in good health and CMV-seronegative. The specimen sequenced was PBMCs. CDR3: CASSYTREYTDTQYF. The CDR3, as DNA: TGTGCCAGCAGTTACACGCGGGAGTACACAGATACGCAGTATTTT.